This paragraph reports one T cell receptor beta chain. This clonotype was counted a few times. Its antigen has not been determined. It has no much larger one-base neighbor in the sample; base qualities were not kept. The trim is 8 bases for V and 2 bases for J, with a gap of 11 bases between the germline ends. The germline V gene gives CDR1 as SQVTM and CDR2 as ANQGSEA. From cysteine to phenylalanine, the CDR3 is 12 amino acids long. Only the CDR3 DNA stays, 36 bases, in frame from base 1. TCR beta repertoires were profiled from peripheral blood of over 10 young patients with multiple sclerosis to demonstrate the VDJtools post-analysis software. The multiple sclerosis patients were children and adolescents between roughly 6 and 17 years of age. This sample was taken from a study of post-analysis software for immune sequencing data (dated by TCRdb to the mid-2010s). General notes on the study: Relapsing-remitting, secondary progressive and progressive-relapsing multiple sclerosis were recorded as disease courses, and subtype annotation was lacking for some patients. The patient repertoires were set against ten to eleven previously published healthy control repertoires from donors whose ages ranged from roughly 6 to 27 years. A subset of samples was prepared in parallel using single-end sample barcoding, then pooled and co-amplified after Illumina adapter ligation.

Overall study outcomes, separate from this receptor: Significantly lower normalized Chao1 diversity was found in multiple sclerosis patients than in controls, suggesting substantial peripheral T-cell clonal expansion. Strong co-clustering of samples prepared in the same batch was shown by direct clustering with F measure, prompting a batch-effect correction. The control group was slightly older than the multiple sclerosis patient group. Roughly 5 TRBV segments, including TRBV5-6, TRBV5-1 and TRBV20-1, were significantly more frequent in patients than controls.

Library preparation used PCR. TCRdb shows the sequencer as Illumina HiSeq 2500. To reduce PCR and sequencing biases, unique molecular identifiers were built into the TCR beta cDNA libraries. Roughly 500,000 cDNA molecules were obtained for every 1 to 10 million input T cells, so each molecule roughly corresponded to one T cell. The patient libraries were prepared and sequenced using the same protocol as the earlier healthy control dataset. Within a given batch, samples were prepared together, multiplexed and sequenced on the same HiSeq lane. Per the original workflow: Raw barcoded reads were processed with MIGEC, discarding single-read molecular identifier groups before consensus assembly and CDR3 extraction. Clonotype tables were post-analysed with VDJtools, normalizing diversity by down-sampling all datasets to the smallest sample size. Repertoire overlap clustering matched CDR3 amino acid but not nucleotide sequences to correct batch-related cross-sample contamination. The public reads were reanalyzed by TCRdb: fastp trimming at Q25, MiXCR alignment, in-frame beta chains only. Entries are consolidated by CDR3 protein sequence, retaining the most common genes and DNA. Clone size and V and J calls follow TCRdb, not the original study. The sample contains some 890,000 distinct CDR3 sequences, roughly 50% of them found a single time. The ten largest clones take up 4.6% of the sample.

This TCR was recovered from a girl aged 10-17 years with multiple sclerosis. The specimen sequenced was blood. The sequence joins TRBV29-1 to TRBJ2-3; no D gene is confidently identified. The CDR3: CSSIGSTDTQYF. DNA sequence: TGCAGCTCAATTGGGTCCACAGATACGCAGTATTTT.